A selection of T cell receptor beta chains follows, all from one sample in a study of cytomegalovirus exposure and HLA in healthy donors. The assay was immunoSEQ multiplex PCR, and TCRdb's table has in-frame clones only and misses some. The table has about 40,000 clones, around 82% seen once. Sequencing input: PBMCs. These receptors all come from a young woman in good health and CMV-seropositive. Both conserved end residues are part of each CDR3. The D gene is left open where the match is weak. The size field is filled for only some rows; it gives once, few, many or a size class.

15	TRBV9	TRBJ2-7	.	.	CASSPRTALTYEQYF	TGTGCCAGCAGCCCCCGGACAGCGCTTACCTACGAGCAGTACTTC
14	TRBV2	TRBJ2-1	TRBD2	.	CASSRGGLYNEQFF	TGTGCCAGCAGCCGCGGGGGGCTTTACAATGAGCAGTTCTTC
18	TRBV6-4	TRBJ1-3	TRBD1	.	CASSDSRDRGASGNTIYF	TGTGCCAGCAGTGACTCGAGAGACAGGGGGGCCTCTGGAAACACCATATATTTT
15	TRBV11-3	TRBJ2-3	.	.	CASTFGLKGPDTQYF	TGTGCCAGCACCTTCGGACTTAAGGGTCCAGATACGCAGTATTTT
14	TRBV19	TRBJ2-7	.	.	CASSPQSHSYEQYF	TGTGCCAGTAGTCCCCAGTCACACTCCTACGAGCAGTACTTC
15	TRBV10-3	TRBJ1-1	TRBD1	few	CAISTQGDENTEAFF	TGTGCCATCAGCACACAGGGGGACGAGAACACTGAAGCTTTCTTT
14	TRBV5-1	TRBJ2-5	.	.	CASRDTRALETQYF	TGCGCCAGCAGGGATACTAGGGCTTTAGAGACCCAGTACTTC
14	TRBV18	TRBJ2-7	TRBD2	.	CASSRLAGGNEQYF	TGTGCCAGCTCCCGACTAGCGGGGGGGAACGAGCAGTACTTC
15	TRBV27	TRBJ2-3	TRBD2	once	CASNRRTSGRDTQYF	TGTGCCAGCAACCGCCGGACTAGCGGGAGGGATACGCAGTATTTT
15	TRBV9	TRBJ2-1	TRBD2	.	CASSVGTSGNNEQFF	TGTGCCAGCAGCGTAGGTACTAGCGGAAACAATGAGCAGTTCTTC
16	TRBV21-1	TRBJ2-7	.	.	CASLQGGRGPPFGQYF	TGTGCCAGCCTCCAAGGGGGCAGGGGTCCCCCCTTCGGGCAGTACTTC
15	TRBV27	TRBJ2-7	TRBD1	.	CASSPAGTGYYEQYF	TGTGCCAGCAGTCCAGCAGGGACAGGGTACTACGAGCAGTACTTC
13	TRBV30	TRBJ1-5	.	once	CAWSVQGGQPQHF	TGTGCCTGGAGTGTACAAGGGGGTCAGCCCCAGCATTTT
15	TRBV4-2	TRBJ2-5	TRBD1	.	CASSQRNRGKETQYF	TGTGCCAGCAGCCAACGGAACAGGGGGAAAGAGACCCAGTACTTC
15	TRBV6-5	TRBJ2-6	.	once	CASSLSYSGANVLTF	TGTGCCAGCAGTCTGAGCTACTCTGGGGCCAACGTCCTGACTTTC
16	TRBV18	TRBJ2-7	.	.	CASSPDLAGVSYEQYF	TGTGCCAGCTCACCAGATTTGGCAGGGGTCTCCTACGAGCAGTACTTC
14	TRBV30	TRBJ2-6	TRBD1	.	CAWSPGQGGNVLTF	TGTGCCTGGAGTCCAGGACAGGGCGGCAACGTCCTGACTTTC
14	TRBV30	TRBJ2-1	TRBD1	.	CAWRDSHSYNEQFF	TGTGCCTGGCGGGACAGCCACTCCTACAATGAGCAGTTCTTC
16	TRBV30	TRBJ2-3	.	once	CAWSLQDLATTDTQYF	TGTGCCTGGAGTCTACAGGACCTAGCGACGACAGATACGCAGTATTTT
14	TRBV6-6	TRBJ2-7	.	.	CASSYSGQSYEQYF	TGTGCCAGCAGTTACTCGGGGCAGTCCTACGAGCAGTACTTC
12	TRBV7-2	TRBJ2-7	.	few	CASSKDSLEQYF	TGTGCCAGCAGCAAGGACTCGCTCGAGCAGTACTTC
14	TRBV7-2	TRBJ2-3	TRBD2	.	CASGTSGGTDTQYF	TGTGCCAGCGGGACTAGCGGGGGCACAGATACGCAGTATTTT
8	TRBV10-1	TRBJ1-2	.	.	CGGGGYTF	TGCGGGGGAGGGGGCTACACCTTC
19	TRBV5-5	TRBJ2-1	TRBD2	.	CASPSGLAGGLSSYNEQFF	TGTGCCAGCCCCTCGGGACTAGCGGGAGGGCTGAGCTCCTACAATGAGCAGTTCTTC
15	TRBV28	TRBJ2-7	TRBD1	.	CASSLSRPTGGEQYF	TGTGCCAGCAGTTTATCCCGCCCGACAGGGGGCGAGCAGTACTTC
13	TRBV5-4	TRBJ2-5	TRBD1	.	CASSETGKETQYF	TGTGCCAGCAGCGAGACAGGGAAAGAGACCCAGTACTTC
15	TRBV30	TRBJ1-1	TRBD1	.	CAWSVIGQGVTEAFF	TGTGCCTGGAGTGTAATAGGACAGGGGGTCACTGAAGCTTTCTTT
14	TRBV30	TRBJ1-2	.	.	CAWSVQVRQYGYTF	TGTGCCTGGAGTGTACAGGTCAGGCAGTATGGCTACACCTTC
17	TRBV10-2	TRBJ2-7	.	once	CASSSEGGGRGGGEQYF	TGCGCCAGCAGCTCCGAGGGGGGCGGGAGAGGTGGGGGCGAGCAGTACTTC
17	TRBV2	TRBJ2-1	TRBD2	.	CASSGTLSGGHNNEQFF	TGTGCCAGCAGTGGCACCCTCAGCGGGGGGCATAATAATGAGCAGTTCTTC
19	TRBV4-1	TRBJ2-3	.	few	CASSQDRATQVPWADTQYF	TGCGCCAGCAGCCAAGATCGAGCCACCCAGGTTCCGTGGGCAGATACGCAGTATTTT
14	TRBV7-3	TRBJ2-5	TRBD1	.	CASSLVGDRGKKYF	TGTGCCAGCAGCTTAGTGGGCGACAGGGGGAAGAAGTACTTC
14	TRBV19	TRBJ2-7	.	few	CASSYREGTYEQYF	TGTGCCAGTAGTTACAGGGAAGGAACATACGAGCAGTACTTC
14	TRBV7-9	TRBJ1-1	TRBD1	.	CASSSDRGNTEAFF	TGTGCCAGCAGCAGCGACAGGGGGAACACTGAAGCTTTCTTT
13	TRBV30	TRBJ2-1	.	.	CAWSTSGRGEQFF	TGTGCCTGGAGTACCTCGGGTCGAGGGGAGCAGTTCTTC